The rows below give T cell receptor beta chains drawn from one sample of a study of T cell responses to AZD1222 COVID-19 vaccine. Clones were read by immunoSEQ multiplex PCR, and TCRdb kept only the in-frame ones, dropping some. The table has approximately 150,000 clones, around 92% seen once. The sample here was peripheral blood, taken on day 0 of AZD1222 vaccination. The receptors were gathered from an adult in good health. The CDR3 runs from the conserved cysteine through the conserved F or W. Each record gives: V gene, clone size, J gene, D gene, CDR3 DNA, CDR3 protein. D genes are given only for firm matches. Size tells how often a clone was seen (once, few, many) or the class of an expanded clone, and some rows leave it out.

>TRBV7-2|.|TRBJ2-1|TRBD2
TGTGCCAGCAGCTTTTGGACTAGCGGGCTCAATGAGCAGTTCTTC
CASSFWTSGLNEQFF
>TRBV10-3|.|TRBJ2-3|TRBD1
TGTGCCATCAGCCCCGGACAGGGGGGGATAGATACGCAGTATTTT
CAISPGQGGIDTQYF
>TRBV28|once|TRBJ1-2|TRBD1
TGTGCCAGCAGTGATACCGGGACAGGGGGCTATGGCTACACCTTC
CASSDTGTGGYGYTF
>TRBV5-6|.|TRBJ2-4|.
TGTGCCAGCAGCTTGGACCCCCGGGCGGACAAAAACATTCAGTACTTC
CASSLDPRADKNIQYF
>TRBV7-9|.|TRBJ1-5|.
TGTGCCAGCAGCTTACTGGATAGCAATCAGCCCCAGCATTTT
CASSLLDSNQPQHF
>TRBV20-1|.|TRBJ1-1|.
TGCAGTGCCAGACTCGGGGGCGGAGCTTTCTTT
CSARLGGGAFF
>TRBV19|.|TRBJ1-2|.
TGTGCCAGTAGTATAGCCTGGGACTCCTATGGCTACACCTTC
CASSIAWDSYGYTF
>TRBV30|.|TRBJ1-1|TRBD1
TGTGCCTGGAGTTACAAGAGCGGGACAGGGGTCCCTGAAGCTTTCTTT
CAWSYKSGTGVPEAFF
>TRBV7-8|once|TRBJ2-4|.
TGTGCCAGCAGCTTATTACAGGGACACATTCAGTACTTC
CASSLLQGHIQYF
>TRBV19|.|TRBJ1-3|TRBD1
TGTGCCAGTAGTATAGGGGGTAGAGACAGGGATACTGGAAACACCATATATTTT
CASSIGGRDRDTGNTIYF
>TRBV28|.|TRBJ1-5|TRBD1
TGTGCCAGCAGTGGACCGGGACAGGGGCATTTT
CASSGPGQGHF
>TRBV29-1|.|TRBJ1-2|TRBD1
TGCAGCGTTGAGGACAGGGGCTATGGCTACACCTTC
CSVEDRGYGYTF
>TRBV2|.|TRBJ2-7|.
TGTGCCAGCAGTTACGACTACTACGAGCAGTACTTC
CASSYDYYEQYF
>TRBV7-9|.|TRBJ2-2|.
TGTGCCAGCAGCTCCAACCCGGGACCGGAAACCGGGGAGCTGTTTTTT
CASSSNPGPETGELFF
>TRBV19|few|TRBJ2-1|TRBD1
TGTGCCAGTAGTCAGGGCCACAGGGGGCATGAGCAGTTCTTC
CASSQGHRGHEQFF
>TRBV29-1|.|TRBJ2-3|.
TGCAGCGTTGATCGCCGGGGTCGGATAAGCACAGATACGCAGTATTTT
CSVDRRGRISTDTQYF
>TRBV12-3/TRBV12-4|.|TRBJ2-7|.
TGTGCCAGCAGTCCCGGTTGGGTGTACGAGCAGTACTTC
CASSPGWVYEQYF
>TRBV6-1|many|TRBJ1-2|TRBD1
TGTGCCAGCAGTGAAGGAGGACAGGGGGCAGGCTACACCTTC
CASSEGGQGAGYTF
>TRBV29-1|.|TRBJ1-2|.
TGCAGCGTTGCACCCGCCCTATCTAACTATGGCTACACCTTC
CSVAPALSNYGYTF
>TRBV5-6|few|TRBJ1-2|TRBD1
TGTGCCAGCAGCTTGGAGGACAGGGAGAACTATGGCTACACCTTC
CASSLEDRENYGYTF
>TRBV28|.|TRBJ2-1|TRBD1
TGTGCCAGCAGTCCACCGGGACAGAGCCACAATGAGCAGTTCTTC
CASSPPGQSHNEQFF
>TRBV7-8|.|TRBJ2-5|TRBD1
TGTGCCAGCAGCTTATTCCGGACAGGTGACCAAGAGACCCAGTACTTC
CASSLFRTGDQETQYF
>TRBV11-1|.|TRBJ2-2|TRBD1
TGTGCCAGCAGCCTCTACGACAGGGGGAACACCGGGGAGCTGTTTTTT
CASSLYDRGNTGELFF
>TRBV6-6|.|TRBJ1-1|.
TGTGCCAGCAGTTACTCAAGGGCGAACACTGAAGCTTTCTTT
CASSYSRANTEAFF
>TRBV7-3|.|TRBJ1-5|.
TGTGCCAGCAGCTTATATCAGCCCCAGCATTTT
CASSLYQPQHF
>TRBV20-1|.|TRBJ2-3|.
TGCAGTGCTGATACGCAGTATTTT
CSADTQYF
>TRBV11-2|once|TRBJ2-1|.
TGTGCCAGCAGCTTAGCTGGGGTGCAGTTCTTC
CASSLAGVQFF
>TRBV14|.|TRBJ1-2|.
TGTGCCAGCAGCCAACAACTCGACTATGGCTACACCTTC
CASSQQLDYGYTF
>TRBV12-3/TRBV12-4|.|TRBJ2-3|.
TGTGCCAGCAGACGGGAGCCTACGCAGTATTTT
CASRREPTQYF
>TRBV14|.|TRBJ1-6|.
TGTGCCAGCAGCCAAGCAGGGAGACGCACTTCACCCCTCCACTTT
CASSQAGRRTSPLHF
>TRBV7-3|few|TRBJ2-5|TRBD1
TGTGCCAGCAGCTTAACGGTACAGGGGGAGACCCAGTACTTC
CASSLTVQGETQYF
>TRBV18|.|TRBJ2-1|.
TGTGCCAGCTCGCCTAACGGACGGGACGACAATGAGCAGTTCTTC
CASSPNGRDDNEQFF
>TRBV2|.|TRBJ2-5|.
TGTGCCAGCAGCCCGGGGGACTCGACTTGGGGCGCCCAGTACTTC
CASSPGDSTWGAQYF
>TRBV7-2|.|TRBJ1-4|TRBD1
TGTGCCAGCAGCCCTTCTTCAGGGGGTCCCAATGAAAAACTGTTTTTT
CASSPSSGGPNEKLFF
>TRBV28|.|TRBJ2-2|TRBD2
TGTGCCAGCAGTGTGACTAGCGCACAAACCGGGGAGCTGTTTTTT
CASSVTSAQTGELFF
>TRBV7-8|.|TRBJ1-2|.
TGTGCCAGCAGCTTACAGGGCTATGGCTACACCTTC
CASSLQGYGYTF
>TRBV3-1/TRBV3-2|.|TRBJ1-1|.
TGTGCCAGCAGCCTCCGCTCGGAGGGAACTGAAGCTTTCTTT
CASSLRSEGTEAFF
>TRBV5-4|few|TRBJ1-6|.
TGTGCCAGCAGCTTACCCGGGACGGCTGATTCACCCCTCCACTTT
CASSLPGTADSPLHF